This TCR beta chain was obtained from a study of T cell responses to AZD1222 COVID-19 vaccine. Only in-frame clones appear in the TCRdb table, and some are missing; sequencing was by immunoSEQ multiplex PCR. This table has about 160,000 clones, 92% appearing once. The CDR3 consists of 15 residues. V trimming: 3 bases; J trimming: 4 bases; junction bases outside the gene matches: 11. The germline V gene has CDR1 DFQATT and CDR2 SNEGSKA (reference sequence). General study findings and limits: Spike-specific TCRs gained breadth and depth after people received two AZD1222 doses.

Points on this clone: Antigen unknown.

The sequencing used peripheral blood, collected on day 0 of MenACWY control vaccination. The clonotype comes from an adult in good health. This chain joins TRBV20-1 and TRBJ2-5; 7 nucleotides match TRBD1. CDR3 nucleotide sequence: TGCAGTGCTAGTTCGGGCAGGGGGACATCAGAGACCCAGTACTTC. Its protein is CSASSGRGTSETQYF.